Listed below are T cell receptor beta chains from one sample, sequenced in a study of blood T cell repertoires in COVID-19. The repertoire was sequenced with immunoSEQ multiplex PCR; TCRdb's copy has only in-frame clones and lacks some. The sample includes 70,000 to 85,000 clones, about 83% of them seen just once. The specimen was peripheral blood. The origin of the receptors is a man of 80 years or more with active or convalescent COVID-19. Each CDR3 is given with its conserved first and last residue. A D gene is named only where the DNA matches it firmly. Clone sizes are given selectively: once, few, many, or a class where the clone is expanded.

J | V | D | size | DNA | CDR3
TRBJ1-1 | TRBV19 | - | - | TGTGCCAGTAGTCCTAGGACAAGGGTGGGAACTGAAGCTTTCTTT | CASSPRTRVGTEAFF
TRBJ1-4 | TRBV25-1 | - | - | TGTGCCAGCAGTGATTTCGGGGGTGAAAAACTGTTTTTT | CASSDFGGEKLFF
TRBJ1-2 | TRBV5-4 | - | once | TGTGCCAGCAGCTTATCAGGGGACTATGGCTACACCTTC | CASSLSGDYGYTF
TRBJ2-4 | TRBV7-2 | TRBD2 | - | TGTGCCAGCAGCCTCAGCGGGACCCAAAACATTCAGTACTTC | CASSLSGTQNIQYF
TRBJ1-1 | TRBV13 | TRBD1 | - | TGTGCCAACCGACAGGGACAGAACACTGAAGCTTTCTTT | CANRQGQNTEAFF
TRBJ1-2 | TRBV11-2 | - | - | TGTGCCAGCAGCCCCCGGCGGACACTCCTTCGCCCCTATGACTACACCTTC | CASSPRRTLLRPYDYTF
TRBJ2-3 | TRBV7-2 | TRBD1 | - | TGTGCCAGCAGCTGGGACAGAACAGATACGCAGTATTTT | CASSWDRTDTQYF
TRBJ2-7 | TRBV5-4 | TRBD2 | - | TGTGCCAGCAGCTTGGGGAGCGGGAGGGCCCCCGAGCAGTACTTC | CASSLGSGRAPEQYF
TRBJ1-5 | TRBV7-9 | TRBD1 | - | TGTGCCAGCAGCTTAGGGGACAGTTTAAATCAGCCCCAGCATTTT | CASSLGDSLNQPQHF
TRBJ2-5 | TRBV10-3 | TRBD1 | - | TGTGCCATCAGGAAGGGACAGGGTGGCGAGACCCAGTACTTC | CAIRKGQGGETQYF
TRBJ1-2 | TRBV27 | - | - | TGTGCCAGCAGGCAAAGGGGGAGGGACGGCTACACCTTC | CASRQRGRDGYTF
TRBJ1-2 | TRBV3-1/TRBV3-2 | - | - | TGTGCCAGCAGCCAAGAAAACAGACAGTTTTTCTCAGCGGGCTACACCTTC | CASSQENRQFFSAGYTF
TRBJ2-1 | TRBV14 | - | - | TGTGCCAGCAGCCAAGATCTCCGGCGGAATGAGCAGTTCTTC | CASSQDLRRNEQFF
TRBJ1-1 | TRBV5-1 | - | few | TGCGCCAGCAGCGCGCTACAGGGTACTGAAGCTTTCTTT | CASSALQGTEAFF
TRBJ2-1 | TRBV29-1 | TRBD2 | few | TGCAGCGCCGGGACTAGCTCTGAGCAGTTCTTC | CSAGTSSEQFF
TRBJ1-5 | TRBV7-2 | - | - | TGTGCCAGCAGCTTAGTAGGGGTCAATCAGCCCCAGCATTTT | CASSLVGVNQPQHF
TRBJ1-2 | TRBV28 | TRBD1 | - | TGTGCCAGCAGAGGGACAGGTCCGGGAGGCTACACCTTC | CASRGTGPGGYTF
TRBJ1-2 | TRBV2 | TRBD1 | - | TGTGCCAGCAGTGGGGGACAGGGGGCGAAGGGCTACACCTTC | CASSGGQGAKGYTF
TRBJ2-7 | TRBV18 | - | - | TGTGCCAGCTCACCGGGGGCAGCCTCCTACGAGCAGTACTTC | CASSPGAASYEQYF
TRBJ2-5 | TRBV30 | TRBD1 | - | TGTGCCTGGGACAGGGGAAATTTGGAGACCCAGTACTTC | CAWDRGNLETQYF
TRBJ2-1 | TRBV3-1/TRBV3-2 | - | - | TGTGCCAGCAGCCAAACCGGGACAAGCAATGAGCAGTTCTTC | CASSQTGTSNEQFF
TRBJ2-7 | TRBV28 | - | - | TGTGCCAGCAGTTTTCTTGTGTCCGAGCAGTACTTC | CASSFLVSEQYF
TRBJ1-1 | TRBV7-9 | - | - | TGTGCCAGCAGCAAACAGGGTTTCCTACAGACTGAAGCTTTCTTT | CASSKQGFLQTEAFF
TRBJ1-4 | TRBV19 | - | - | TGTGCCAGTAGTAGTGGACAGATTAATGAAAAACTGTTTTTT | CASSSGQINEKLFF
TRBJ2-1 | TRBV6-2/TRBV6-3 | - | - | TGTGCCAGCAGTTCCCTTACTACCAGCTCCTACAATGAGCAGTTCTTC | CASSSLTTSSYNEQFF
TRBJ2-7 | TRBV5-1 | TRBD2 | few | TGCGCCAGCAGCTTTGTCGCGGGAGGCAGCTACGAGCAGTACTTC | CASSFVAGGSYEQYF
TRBJ2-5 | TRBV29-1 | TRBD2 | - | TGCAGCGTTGATGCTAGCGGGGGGTTAGAGACCCAGTACTTC | CSVDASGGLETQYF
TRBJ2-5 | TRBV7-8 | TRBD2 | - | TGTGCCAGCAGCTTCCGACTAGCGGGAGTTTCCGAGACCCAGTACTTC | CASSFRLAGVSETQYF
TRBJ2-5 | TRBV19 | - | - | TGTGCCAGTAGTATACGACAGAACCAAGAGACCCAGTACTTC | CASSIRQNQETQYF
TRBJ2-3 | TRBV24-1 | TRBD1 | - | TGTGCCACCAGTGAACCCCAGGGGGGCACAGATACGCAGTATTTT | CATSEPQGGTDTQYF
TRBJ2-7 | TRBV5-1 | TRBD2 | - | TGCGCCAGCAGCTTGACGGGAGGGCCTTACGAGCAGTACTTC | CASSLTGGPYEQYF
TRBJ1-6 | TRBV5-4 | - | - | TGTGCCAGCAGCTTGTGGGGGGGCTCCTATAATTCACCCCTCCACTTT | CASSLWGGSYNSPLHF
TRBJ1-3 | TRBV5-1 | - | - | TGCGCCAGCAGCTTGGAGCAGGGTGCTGGAAACACCATATATTTT | CASSLEQGAGNTIYF
TRBJ2-3 | TRBV6-5 | TRBD1 | - | TGTGCCAGCAGTCCACGGACAGGGGGCACAGATACGCAGTATTTT | CASSPRTGGTDTQYF
TRBJ1-4 | TRBV5-1 | TRBD1 | once | TGCGCCAGCAGCGCAGACAGGGGGCGAGGTGAAAAACTGTTTTTT | CASSADRGRGEKLFF
TRBJ2-4 | TRBV2 | - | - | TGTGCCAGCAGGGCCGACAGCGCCCCGGGCATTCAGTACTTC | CASRADSAPGIQYF
TRBJ2-7 | TRBV10-1 | - | few | TGCGCCAGCAGTGAGTTCGGGACAATAAACAACGAGCAGTACTTC | CASSEFGTINNEQYF
TRBJ1-2 | TRBV14 | TRBD1 | few | TGTGCCAGCAGCCAAGATCTGGACAGGGAAGCTGGCTACACCTTC | CASSQDLDREAGYTF
TRBJ2-1 | TRBV14 | TRBD1 | - | TGTGCCAGCAGCTTTCACCATGGACAGGGCTACAATGAGCAGTTCTTC | CASSFHHGQGYNEQFF
TRBJ1-6 | TRBV5-8 | TRBD1 | once | TGTGCCAGCAGCGTGCCGACAGGGAACTCACCCCTCCACTTT | CASSVPTGNSPLHF
TRBJ1-5 | TRBV6-6 | TRBD1 | - | TGTGCCAGCAGTTCGGGACAGGGGTCGTCTCCCCCCCAGCATTTT | CASSSGQGSSPPQHF
TRBJ1-6 | TRBV5-1 | - | - | TGCGCCAGCAGCTTAGACAGCTCCTATAATTCACCCCTCCACTTT | CASSLDSSYNSPLHF
TRBJ2-1 | TRBV24-1 | TRBD1 | - | TGTGCCACCAGTGACCGAGACAGGGGAGACCACAATGAGCAGTTCTTC | CATSDRDRGDHNEQFF
TRBJ1-6 | TRBV28 | - | - | TGTGCCAGCAGTTTATCTGGCGGAGGGAGCTCACCCCTCCACTTT | CASSLSGGGSSPLHF
TRBJ2-2 | TRBV7-2 | TRBD2 | - | TGTGCCAGCAGCTTAGCAAGACTAGCGGGAGTCAACGGGGAGCTGTTTTTT | CASSLARLAGVNGELFF
TRBJ2-2 | TRBV19 | - | - | TGTGCCAGTAGGGAAGGGGTAGTCACCGGGGAGCTGTTTTTT | CASREGVVTGELFF
TRBJ1-1 | TRBV10-1 | - | - | TGCGCCAGCAGCGTACAGCGGCTCAGCACTGAAGCTTTCTTT | CASSVQRLSTEAFF
TRBJ2-2 | TRBV9 | TRBD1 | - | TGTGCCAGCAGCGTAGGACAGGGCAGCACCGGGGAGCTGTTTTTT | CASSVGQGSTGELFF
TRBJ2-1 | TRBV11-3 | TRBD2 | - | TGTGCCAGCAGCTTAGGAGTACAGCGGGGGTGGGATGAGCAGTTCTTC | CASSLGVQRGWDEQFF
TRBJ2-1 | TRBV12-3/TRBV12-4 | - | - | TGTGCCAGCAGTTTTTCTCCGGCGGGTGAGCAGTTCTTC | CASSFSPAGEQFF
TRBJ1-4 | TRBV9 | - | - | TGTGCCAGCAGCGTAGATGGGCGGGGACGGTCTAATGAAAAACTGTTTTTT | CASSVDGRGRSNEKLFF
TRBJ1-1 | TRBV7-9 | - | - | TGTGCCAGCAGCTTAGCGCGGGCCAACACTGAAGCTTTCTTT | CASSLARANTEAFF
TRBJ2-7 | TRBV7-2 | - | - | TGTGCCAGCAGCTTACCGGGAGCTCTCACCTACGAGCAGTACTTC | CASSLPGALTYEQYF
TRBJ1-2 | TRBV28 | - | - | TGTGCCAGCAGTTTCGGAGGGTTCTATGGCTACACCTTC | CASSFGGFYGYTF